This T cell receptor (beta chain) was observed in a study of blood T cells in healthy people across ages. Study-level findings and limits: Comparison with aged donors showed that long-lived donors had more naive CD4+ cells and higher diversity.

A second PCR, run for roughly 6 to 11 cycles, used a sample-barcoded 5' primer plus a J-beta primer mix. Each cDNA molecule was tagged by a template-switch adaptor that had 12 random nucleotides. TCRdb analysed the 5' RACE reads with MiXCR anew, one entry per CDR3 protein. The sample lists about 620,000 distinct CDR3 sequences; approximately 21% were seen once. V shed 1 base and J shed 0 bases, with 9 bases lying between them. The CDR3 spans 14 residues. Germline-derived CDR1 and CDR2 are DFQATT and SNEGSKA (reference sequence). Every donor provided around 9.5 milliliters of peripheral blood. The extraction recovered at least 5.5 micrograms of total RNA per sample. This clonotype was recorded a few times. What it binds is not known.

The receptor's source is a man between 65 and 85 years old in good health. Sequenced: blood. The genes are TRBV20-1 and TRBJ1-2; D is unclear. CDR3 loop: CSARALQANYGYTF. The CDR3 DNA is TGCAGTGCTAGAGCTTTACAAGCTAACTATGGCTACACCTTC.